These 32 T cell receptor beta chains share one sample of origin, sequenced in a study of T cell clones after liver transplantation. TCRdb's table, derived via immunoSEQ multiplex PCR, lists solely in-frame clones and lacks some. This sample has 65,000 to 80,000 clones, with under 90% found just once. Sequenced material: CD4+ T cells from blood, taken before liver transplant. The receptors were gathered from a human donor who received a liver transplant.

The rearrangement joins TRBV2 to TRBJ2-3; no firm D call. Germline V gives CDR1 SNHLY, CDR2 FYNNEI. V lost 6 bases and J lost 0, with 4 bases in between. This CDR3 is built from 12 residues. In DNA form, the CDR3 reads TGTGCCAGCAGCTTTAGCACAGATACGCAGTATTTT. Amino acids: CASSFSTDTQYF.

Concerning this clone itself: The sample holds other DNA sequences that translate to the same CDR3. This rearrangement joins TRBV5-1 to TRBJ1-4; D is perhaps TRBD1 (5 bases). V was trimmed by 0 bases and J by 8 bases, leaving 14 bases between them. Germline V gives CDR1 SGHRS, CDR2 YFSETQ. CDR3 length: 15 residues. Written as DNA, the CDR3 is TGCGCCAGCAGCTTGGAACCCAGAGGGGACGAAAAACTGTTTTTT. Translating gives CASSLEPRGDEKLFF.

V is TRBV18 and J is TRBJ1-3, with D hard to call. V was shortened by 2 bases and J by 2 bases, with 10 bases between the two germline ends. This CDR3 spans 15 amino acids. The germline CDR1 and CDR2 sequences are KGHSH and LQKENI. CDR3 coding DNA: TGTGCCAGCTCACCAGTCTTATTGGCTGGAAACACCATATATTTT. Residues: CASSPVLLAGNTIYF.

The chain links TRBV27 to TRBJ2-1; 7 bases fit TRBD2. The CDR3 covers 16 residues. Germline trimming cut 0 bases from V and 8 bases from J; bases unmatched to any gene: 10. Germline loops: CDR1 MNHEY, CDR2 SMNVEV (reference sequence). CDR3 coding DNA: TGTGCCAGCAGTTTATCGAGGCTAGCGGTGAACTATGAGCAGTTCTTC. As protein: CASSLSRLAVNYEQFF.

The chain uses TRBV5-1 and TRBJ1-2; 7 positions agree with TRBD1. The trim removed 0 bases at V and 8 bases at J, leaving 7 bases unmatched. CDR1 is SGHRS, CDR2 YFSETQ, per germline. The CDR3 has 14 amino acids. This CDR3 reads CASSLDRGNEGYTF. As DNA, the CDR3 is TGCGCCAGCAGCTTGGACAGGGGTAACGAAGGCTACACCTTC.

The chain couples TRBV28 to TRBJ2-4; 8 bases are shared with TRBD1. Germline V gene lookup returns CDR1 MDHEN and CDR2 SYDVKM. This CDR3 comprises 16 residues. Losses at the gene ends were 6 bases for V and 0 bases for J; bases not matched to a gene: 7. CDR3 in amino acids: CASSSTGGIAKNIQYF. The CDR3 coding sequence is TGTGCCAGCAGCTCCACAGGGGGTATAGCCAAAAACATTCAGTACTTC.

The chain combines TRBV10-2 with TRBJ2-7; 12 positions agree with TRBD1. Germline trimming cut 8 bases from V and 5 bases from J; bases unmatched to any gene: 10. The CDR3 runs 15 residues. From germline, CDR1 is WSHSY and CDR2 SAAADI. In DNA, the CDR3 is TGCGCCAGCCGGGACAGGGGGCGAGAAACCCACGAGCAGTACTTC. Translation: CASRDRGRETHEQYF.

This chain links TRBV5-4 with TRBJ2-3; 14 bases are a match to TRBD2. Trimming took 4 bases from V and 0 from J; bases not matched to a gene: 10. From germline, CDR1 is SGHNT and CDR2 YYREEE (reference sequence). This CDR3 contains 19 residues. CDR3 sequence: CASSQGPGLAGVSTDTQYF. The CDR3 nucleotides are TGTGCCAGCAGCCAGGGTCCGGGACTAGCGGGAGTAAGCACAGATACGCAGTATTTT.

The J gene is TRBJ1-2, the V gene TRBV4-3; D remains ambiguous. The V end was cut by 5 bases, the J end by 2 bases, with 9 bases between. The V gene's germline CDR1 is LGHNA and CDR2 YSLEER. This CDR3 spans 13 amino acids. In nucleotides, the CDR3 is TGCGCCAGCAGCGTAGACATCAACTATGGCTACACCTTC. Protein product: CASSVDINYGYTF.

V and J are TRBV7-8 and TRBJ2-7; 8 positions match TRBD1. J gave up 2 bases and V 3 bases, and 6 bases lay outside the gene matches. The length of the CDR3 is 15 residues. CDR1 and CDR2 from the germline V gene are SGHVS and FQNEAQ. The CDR3 spells CASSFRQGTAYEQYF. DNA for the CDR3: TGTGCCAGCAGCTTTAGACAGGGGACAGCCTACGAGCAGTACTTC.

This clone was picked up one time. The chain uses TRBV28 and TRBJ1-6; TRBD1 is a possible D gene (6 bases). CDR1 and CDR2 (germline): MDHEN, SYDVKM. The ends were cut back, 6 bases at V and 6 bases at J, with 15 bases in the middle. This CDR3 region has 15 residues. In DNA, the CDR3 is TGTGCCAGCAGAAAACCAGCAGGGGTTAATTCACCCCTCCACTTT. Translated, it gives CASRKPAGVNSPLHF.

The chain recombines TRBV6-1 with TRBJ1-2, with D tentatively TRBD1 (6 bases). This CDR3 comprises 15 residues. V lost 3 bases and J 5 bases, leaving 16 bases between the germline ends. The V gene's germline CDR1 is MNHNS and CDR2 SASEGT. The CDR3 sequence is CASSDQGNAGYGYTF. CDR3 in DNA: TGTGCCAGCAGTGATCAGGGGAATGCAGGGTATGGCTACACCTTC.

The CDR3 loop reads CASSLGFGTAGYGYTF. In DNA, the CDR3 is TGTGCCAGCAGCTTAGGGTTCGGGACAGCAGGCTATGGCTACACCTTC. J is TRBJ1-2 and V is TRBV7-8; 7 nucleotides match TRBD1. Trimming took 1 base from V and 4 from J; bases not matched to a gene: 9. CDR3 length: 16 amino acids. Germline CDR1 reads SGHVS; CDR2 reads FQNEAQ.

This clone has more than one count but fewer than ten. The V call is TRBV6-6, the J call TRBJ1-5; D is possibly TRBD1 (6 bases). Germline CDR1 is MNHNY and CDR2 is SVGAGI (reference sequence). The ends were cut back, 6 bases at V and 0 bases at J, with 12 bases in the middle. The CDR3 consists of 15 residues. The CDR3 coding sequence is TGTGCCAGCAGCACAGGGTCCTCTAGCAATCAGCCCCAGCATTTT. This sequence encodes CASSTGSSSNQPQHF.

The chain has TRBV5-4 and TRBJ1-1, with D perhaps TRBD1 (6 bases). The CDR3 is 16 amino acids. In germline, CDR1 is SGHNT, CDR2 YYREEE (reference sequence). The V end was cut by 0 bases, the J end by 1 base, with 13 bases between. The CDR3 sequence is CASSLAGGAPNTEAFF. Written as DNA, the CDR3 is TGTGCCAGCAGCTTGGCTGGGGGCGCTCCGAACACTGAAGCTTTCTTT.

This clone appeared a few times. The gene calls are TRBV28 and TRBJ2-7, with 7 positions matching TRBD1. The germline V gene encodes CDR1 MDHEN and CDR2 SYDVKM. Trimming took 4 bases from V and 8 from J; bases not matched to a gene: 11. The CDR3 loop spans 14 amino acids. The CDR3 nucleotides read TGTGCCAGCAGTTCGGGTGTGGGACAGATTAAGCAGTACTTC. It is translated as CASSSGVGQIKQYF.

The chain combines TRBV6-4 with TRBJ1-2; D possibly corresponds to TRBD1 (5 bases). Germline V lookup: CDR1 MRHNA, CDR2 SNTAGT. The CDR3 loop spans 14 amino acids. V lost 6 bases and J lost 3, with 14 bases in between. The CDR3 nucleotides are TGTGCCAGCAGCCCGGGGGGTCCTGACTATGGCTACACCTTC. It translates to CASSPGGPDYGYTF.

J is TRBJ2-3 and V is TRBV15; D may be TRBD1 or TRBD2 (5 bases each). V shed 8 bases and J shed 6 bases, with 12 bases lying between them. CDR3 length: 12 amino acids. CDR1 is LNHNV and CDR2 is YYDKDF in the germline V gene (reference sequence). In DNA, the CDR3 is TGTGCCACCGGGGGAGTAAGGGATACGCAGTATTTT. Its protein is CATGGVRDTQYF.

The rearrangement joins TRBV11-2 to TRBJ1-1; D perhaps matches TRBD1 (5 bases). This CDR3 spans 14 amino acids. Trimming stripped 5 bases from V and 4 bases from J, with 14 bases between. CDR1 and CDR2 from the germline V gene are SGHAT and FQNNGV. CDR3 nucleotide sequence: TGTGCCAGCAGCACCCATGGGAGGGGCACTGAAGCTTTCTTT. Its translation is CASSTHGRGTEAFF.

The rearrangement joins TRBV13 to TRBJ1-5; 7 bases map to TRBD1. The V gene end was trimmed by 2 bases and the J gene end by 7 bases; junction bases not matched to a gene: 5. This CDR3 comprises 14 residues. Germline lookup yields CDR1 PRHDT and CDR2 FYEKMQ (reference sequence). Here the CDR3 reads CASSLYRGGQPQHF. CDR3 nucleotides: TGTGCCAGCAGCTTATACAGGGGAGGACAGCCCCAGCATTTT.

The chain carries TRBV6-1 and TRBJ2-7, with 9 bases matching TRBD2. Germline V lookup: CDR1 MNHNS, CDR2 SASEGT. CDR3 length: 15 residues. V was pared by 2 bases and J by 4 bases, with 6 bases of the junction left unmatched. The CDR3 here is CASSEPPSGKYEQYF. The DNA for the CDR3 is TGTGCCAGCAGTGAACCCCCTAGCGGGAAATACGAGCAGTACTTC.

CDR3 coding DNA: TGTGCCAGCAGCCTTCGACTAGCGGGAGAGAATGAGCAGTTCTTC. Amino acid sequence: CASSLRLAGENEQFF. This sequence joins TRBV11-2 and TRBJ2-1; 12 nucleotides align to TRBD2. CDR1 SGHAT and CDR2 FQNNGV come from the germline V gene. CDR3 size: 15 residues. The ends lost 5 bases at V and 7 bases at J; junction bases unmatched: 6.

The J gene is TRBJ2-7, the V gene TRBV5-1; D might be TRBD1 or TRBD2, each matching 5 bases. CDR1 and CDR2 from the germline V gene are SGHRS and YFSETQ. Trimming took 4 bases from V and 6 from J, leaving 23 bases between them. The CDR3 is made up of 16 amino acids. In DNA form, the CDR3 reads TGCGCCAGCAGCCAGACTATCCGGGACGCGGGCGGCGAGCAGTACTTC. Its translation: CASSQTIRDAGGEQYF.

CDR3 nucleotide sequence: TGTGCCAGTAGTATGGAGCGGCAGGGGTTCTCCTACGAGCAGTACTTC. Translation gives CASSMERQGFSYEQYF. The chain couples TRBV19 to TRBJ2-7; a weak D match, TRBD1 (6 bases). V was pared by 3 bases and J by 0 bases, with 15 bases between. Germline V gene sequence: CDR1 LNHDA, CDR2 SQIVND (reference sequence). CDR3 length equals 16 residues.

This clone came up a few times. This sequence joins TRBV6-4 and TRBJ1-1; D unclear. This CDR3 is 14 amino acids long. Germline V gives CDR1 MRHNA, CDR2 SNTAGT. Trimming took 6 bases from V and 7 from J, leaving 18 bases between them. For the CDR3, the DNA is TGTGCCAGCAGAACGGGAGACCGTGATGATGAAGCTTTCTTT. It translates to CASRTGDRDDEAFF.

The V gene is TRBV6-1, the J gene TRBJ2-1; D not resolved. V was trimmed by 3 bases and J by 7 bases, leaving 7 bases between them. The length of the CDR3 is 12 residues. Germline V gives CDR1 MNHNS, CDR2 SASEGT. CDR3 sequence reads: CASSELRNEQFF. The CDR3 DNA sequence: TGTGCCAGCAGTGAGCTTAGGAATGAGCAGTTCTTC.

CDR3: CASRTGRGTEAFF. In DNA, the CDR3 is TGCGCCAGCAGGACAGGCCGAGGAACTGAAGCTTTCTTT. This chain joins TRBV5-1 and TRBJ1-1; D is perhaps TRBD1 (6 bases). The V and J ends lost 5 bases and 5 bases respectively, with 13 bases between them. Germline assignment: CDR1 SGHRS and CDR2 YFSETQ. CDR3 length: 13 residues.

The V gene is TRBV5-6, the J gene TRBJ2-1, with 9 bases matching TRBD1. CDR3 length equals 15 residues. Germline V gene data show CDR1 as SGHDT and CDR2 as YYEEEE. The V and J ends lost 1 base and 6 bases, in that order; junction bases with no gene match: 5. The CDR3 reads CASSLKGQGPNEQFF. DNA of the CDR3: TGTGCCAGCAGCTTGAAGGGACAGGGTCCCAATGAGCAGTTCTTC.

The chain couples TRBV18 to TRBJ1-1; TRBD1 aligns across 9 bases. Germline loops: CDR1 KGHSH, CDR2 LQKENI. Trimming took 4 bases from V and 1 from J; bases not matched to a gene: 7. CDR3 size: 16 residues. The CDR3 loop reads CASSHGTGRANTEAFF. CDR3 DNA: TGTGCCAGCTCACATGGGACAGGGCGCGCGAACACTGAAGCTTTCTTT.

A single count supports this clone. The rearrangement uses TRBV11-3 and TRBJ2-7; D is uncertain. This CDR3 is 13 amino acids long. Germline CDR1 reads SGHNT; CDR2 reads YENEEA. Trimming cost V 4 bases and J 3 bases, with 10 bases left between them. The CDR3 DNA follows: TGTGCCAGCAGCTCCGGGCCCGGCTACGAGCAGTACTTC. This encodes CASSSGPGYEQYF.

This chain links TRBV6-6 with TRBJ1-4, with D possibly TRBD1 on 5 matching bases. CDR1 is MNHNY, CDR2 SVGAGI, per germline (reference sequence). There are 16 residues in the CDR3. V lost 3 bases and J lost 5, with 16 bases in between. The CDR3 coding sequence is TGTGCCAGCAGTTATGGTTGGGGACCCGAGAATGAAAAACTGTTTTTT. Protein sequence: CASSYGWGPENEKLFF.

The chain links TRBV5-1 to TRBJ1-2; D not certain. CDR1 is SGHRS, CDR2 YFSETQ, per germline. With 5 bases removed from V and 2 bases from J, the gap between germline ends came to 19 bases. CDR3 size: 16 residues. The CDR3: CASSRVGSQPNYGYTF. The CDR3 bases are TGCGCCAGCAGTAGGGTGGGGAGCCAACCCAACTATGGCTACACCTTC.